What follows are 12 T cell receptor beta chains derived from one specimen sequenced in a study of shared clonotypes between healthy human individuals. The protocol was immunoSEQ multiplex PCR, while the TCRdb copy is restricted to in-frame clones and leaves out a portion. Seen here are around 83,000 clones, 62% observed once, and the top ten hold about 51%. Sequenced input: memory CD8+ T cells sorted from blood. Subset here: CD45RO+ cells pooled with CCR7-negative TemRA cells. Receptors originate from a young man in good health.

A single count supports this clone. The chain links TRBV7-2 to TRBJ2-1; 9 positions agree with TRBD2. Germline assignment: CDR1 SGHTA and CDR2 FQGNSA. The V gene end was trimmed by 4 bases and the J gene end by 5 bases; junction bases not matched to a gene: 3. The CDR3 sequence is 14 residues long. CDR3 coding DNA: TGTGCCAGCAGCTCTAGCGGGAACCACAATGAGCAGTTCTTC. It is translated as CASSSSGNHNEQFF.

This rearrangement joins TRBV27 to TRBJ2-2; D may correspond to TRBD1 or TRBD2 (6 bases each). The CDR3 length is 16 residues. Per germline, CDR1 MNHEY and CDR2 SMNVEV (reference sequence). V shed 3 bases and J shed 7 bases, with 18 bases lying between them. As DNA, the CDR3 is TGTGCCAGCAGTTTCGGAGGGGGAGTTGGATACGGGGAGCTGTTTTTT. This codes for CASSFGGGVGYGELFF.

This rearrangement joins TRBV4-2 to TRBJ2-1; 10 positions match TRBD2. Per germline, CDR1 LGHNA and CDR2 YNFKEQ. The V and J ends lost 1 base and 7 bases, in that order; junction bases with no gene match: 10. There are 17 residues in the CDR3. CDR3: CASSQVPRNSGRNEQFF. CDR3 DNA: TGTGCCAGCAGCCAAGTTCCCAGAAATAGCGGGAGGAATGAGCAGTTCTTC.

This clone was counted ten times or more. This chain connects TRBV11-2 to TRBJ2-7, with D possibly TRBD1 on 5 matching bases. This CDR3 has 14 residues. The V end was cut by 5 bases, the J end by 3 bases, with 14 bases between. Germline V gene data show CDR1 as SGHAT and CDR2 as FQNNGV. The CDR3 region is CASSQAGNRYEQYF. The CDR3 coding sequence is TGTGCCAGCAGCCAGGCAGGGAACCGCTACGAGCAGTACTTC.

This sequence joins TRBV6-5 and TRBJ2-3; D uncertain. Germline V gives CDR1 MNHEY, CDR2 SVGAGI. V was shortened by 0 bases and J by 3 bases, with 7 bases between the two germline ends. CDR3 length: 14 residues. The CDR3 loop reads CASSYSMETDTQYF. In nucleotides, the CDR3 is TGTGCCAGCAGTTACTCTATGGAAACAGATACGCAGTATTTT.

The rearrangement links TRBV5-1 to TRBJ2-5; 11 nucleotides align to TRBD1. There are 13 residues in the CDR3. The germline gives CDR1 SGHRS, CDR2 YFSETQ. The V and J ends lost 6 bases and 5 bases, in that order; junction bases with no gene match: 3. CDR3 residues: CASNGQGAETQYF. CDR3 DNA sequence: TGCGCCAGCAACGGACAGGGGGCTGAGACCCAGTACTTC. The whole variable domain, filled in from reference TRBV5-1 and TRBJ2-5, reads KAGVTQTPRYLIKTRGQQVTLSCSPISGHRSVSWYQQTPGQGLQFLFEYFSETQRNKGNFPGRFSGRQFSNSRSEMNVSTLELGDSALYLCASNGQGAETQYFGPGTRLLVL.

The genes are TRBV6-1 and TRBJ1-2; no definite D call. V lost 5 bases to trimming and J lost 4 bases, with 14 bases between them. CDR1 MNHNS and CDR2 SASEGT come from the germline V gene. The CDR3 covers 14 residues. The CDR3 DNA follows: TGTGCCAGCAGTCCAGCCGACGGGCCCTATGGCTACACCTTC. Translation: CASSPADGPYGYTF.

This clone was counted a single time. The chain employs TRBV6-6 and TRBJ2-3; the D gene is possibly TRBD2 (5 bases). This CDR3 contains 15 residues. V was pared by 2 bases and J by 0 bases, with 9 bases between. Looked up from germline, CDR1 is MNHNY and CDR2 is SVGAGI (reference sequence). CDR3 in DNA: TGTGCCAGCAGTTACACAACTAGTAGCACAGATACGCAGTATTTT. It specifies CASSYTTSSTDTQYF.

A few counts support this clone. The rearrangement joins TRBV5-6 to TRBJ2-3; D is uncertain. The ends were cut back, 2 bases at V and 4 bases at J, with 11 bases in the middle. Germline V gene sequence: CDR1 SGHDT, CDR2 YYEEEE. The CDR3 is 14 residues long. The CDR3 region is CASSLPDDSDTQYF. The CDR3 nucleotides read TGTGCCAGCAGCTTACCAGACGACTCAGATACGCAGTATTTT.

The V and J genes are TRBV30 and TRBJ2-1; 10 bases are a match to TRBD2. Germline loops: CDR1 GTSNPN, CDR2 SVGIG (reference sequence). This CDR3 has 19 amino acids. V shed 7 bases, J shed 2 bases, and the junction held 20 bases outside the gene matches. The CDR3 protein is CAYNPRGLAPDSPYNEQFF. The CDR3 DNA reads TGTGCCTATAATCCCAGGGGACTAGCGCCCGACTCACCCTACAATGAGCAGTTCTTC.

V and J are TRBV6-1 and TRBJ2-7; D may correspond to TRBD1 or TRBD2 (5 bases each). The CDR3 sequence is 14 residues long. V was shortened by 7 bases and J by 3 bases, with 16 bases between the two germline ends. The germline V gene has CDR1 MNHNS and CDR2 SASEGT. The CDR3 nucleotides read TGTGCCAGCAAAGTGGGGGTTACGGGCTACGAGCAGTACTTC. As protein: CASKVGVTGYEQYF.

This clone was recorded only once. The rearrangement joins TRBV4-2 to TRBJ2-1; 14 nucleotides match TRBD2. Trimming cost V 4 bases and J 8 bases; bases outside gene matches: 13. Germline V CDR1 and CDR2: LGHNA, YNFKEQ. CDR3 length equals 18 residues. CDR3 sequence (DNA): TGTGCCAGCAGCCCCTACCTAATGACTAGCGGGAGGGACGATGAGCAGTTCTTC. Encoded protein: CASSPYLMTSGRDDEQFF.